The 7 T cell receptor beta chains below were found in one sample sequenced in a study of OX40 agonist ivuxolimab in advanced cancers. Sequencing was performed with immunoSEQ multiplex PCR; in TCRdb, only in-frame clones are kept and a portion is missing. Among 45,000 to 55,000 clones listed, 94% were seen once. Sequencing was performed on CD4+ or CD8+ T cells sorted from blood, taken in a trial of the OX40 agonist ivuxolimab. These receptors came from an adult with an advanced solid tumor such as melanoma, head and neck, liver or kidney cancer.

The J gene is TRBJ1-4, the V gene TRBV30, with D maybe TRBD1 (5 bases). Germline assignment: CDR1 GTSNPN and CDR2 SVGIG (reference sequence). The CDR3 runs to 12 residues. V was trimmed by 8 bases and J by 12 bases, leaving 19 bases between them. As DNA, the CDR3 is TGTGCCCAAGGTACAGGCCCGATGGAACTGTTTTTT. It specifies CAQGTGPMELFF.

The V call is TRBV28, the J call TRBJ1-1; unclear D gene. From germline, CDR1 is MDHEN and CDR2 SYDVKM. The V and J ends lost 7 bases and 5 bases respectively, with 17 bases between them. The CDR3 length is 14 residues. CDR3 loop: CASKGYQYETEAFF. For the CDR3, the DNA is TGTGCCAGCAAAGGGTATCAGTACGAGACTGAAGCTTTCTTT.

The J gene is TRBJ1-2, the V gene TRBV28; TRBD1 aligns across 9 bases. The CDR3 has 15 amino acids. V lost 3 bases and J lost 7; bases outside the gene matches: 9. Germline values: CDR1 MDHEN, CDR2 SYDVKM. CDR3 protein: CASSFADRGVGGYTF. The CDR3 nucleotides read TGTGCCAGCAGTTTTGCGGACAGGGGTGTAGGTGGCTACACCTTC.

J is TRBJ2-7 and V is TRBV6-1; either TRBD1 or TRBD2 may fit D (5 bases each). V gave up 2 bases and J gave up 2 bases, with 16 bases separating them. The CDR3 extends over 16 amino acids. Germline loops: CDR1 MNHNS, CDR2 SASEGT. The CDR3 DNA sequence: TGTGCCAGCAGTGAATGGGGCGTGGGGGAGACCTACGAGCAGTACTTC. As protein: CASSEWGVGETYEQYF.

V is TRBV19 and J is TRBJ2-1; tentative D call: TRBD2 (7 bases). This CDR3 is built from 15 residues. From germline, CDR1 is LNHDA and CDR2 SQIVND (reference sequence). Trimming shortened V by 8 bases and J by 7 bases, and 21 bases separated the two germline ends. The CDR3 sequence: CASAAGDTAVNEQFF. For the CDR3, the DNA is TGTGCCAGTGCCGCGGGGGACACCGCCGTTAATGAGCAGTTCTTC.

The chain is built from TRBV9 and TRBJ2-3, with 9 positions matching TRBD1. Germline V gene lookup returns CDR1 SGDLS and CDR2 YYNGEE. The CDR3 is 14 amino acids. The J segment lost 4 bases and the V segment lost 4 bases, leaving 4 bases of the junction unmatched. The CDR3 DNA sequence: TGTGCCAGCAGCCGGGGACAGGGCCCAGATACGCAGTATTTT. Translation: CASSRGQGPDTQYF. Full variable domain (outside the CDR3, taken from reference TRBV9 and TRBJ2-3): DSGVTQTPKHLITATGQRVTLRCSPRSGDLSVYWYQQSLDQGLQFLIQYYNGEERAKGNILERFSAQQFPDLHSELNLSSLELGDSALYFCASSRGQGPDTQYFGPGTRLTVL.

The chain couples TRBV7-9 to TRBJ2-2, with a possible D match to TRBD1 (6 bases). Trimming stripped 4 bases from V and 0 bases from J, with 15 bases between. The CDR3 runs to 17 residues. The V gene's germline CDR1 is SEHNR and CDR2 FQNEAQ (reference sequence). CDR3 sequence (DNA): TGTGCCAGCAGCTCGACAGGACAGCCCGCGAACACCGGGGAGCTGTTTTTT. It translates to CASSSTGQPANTGELFF.